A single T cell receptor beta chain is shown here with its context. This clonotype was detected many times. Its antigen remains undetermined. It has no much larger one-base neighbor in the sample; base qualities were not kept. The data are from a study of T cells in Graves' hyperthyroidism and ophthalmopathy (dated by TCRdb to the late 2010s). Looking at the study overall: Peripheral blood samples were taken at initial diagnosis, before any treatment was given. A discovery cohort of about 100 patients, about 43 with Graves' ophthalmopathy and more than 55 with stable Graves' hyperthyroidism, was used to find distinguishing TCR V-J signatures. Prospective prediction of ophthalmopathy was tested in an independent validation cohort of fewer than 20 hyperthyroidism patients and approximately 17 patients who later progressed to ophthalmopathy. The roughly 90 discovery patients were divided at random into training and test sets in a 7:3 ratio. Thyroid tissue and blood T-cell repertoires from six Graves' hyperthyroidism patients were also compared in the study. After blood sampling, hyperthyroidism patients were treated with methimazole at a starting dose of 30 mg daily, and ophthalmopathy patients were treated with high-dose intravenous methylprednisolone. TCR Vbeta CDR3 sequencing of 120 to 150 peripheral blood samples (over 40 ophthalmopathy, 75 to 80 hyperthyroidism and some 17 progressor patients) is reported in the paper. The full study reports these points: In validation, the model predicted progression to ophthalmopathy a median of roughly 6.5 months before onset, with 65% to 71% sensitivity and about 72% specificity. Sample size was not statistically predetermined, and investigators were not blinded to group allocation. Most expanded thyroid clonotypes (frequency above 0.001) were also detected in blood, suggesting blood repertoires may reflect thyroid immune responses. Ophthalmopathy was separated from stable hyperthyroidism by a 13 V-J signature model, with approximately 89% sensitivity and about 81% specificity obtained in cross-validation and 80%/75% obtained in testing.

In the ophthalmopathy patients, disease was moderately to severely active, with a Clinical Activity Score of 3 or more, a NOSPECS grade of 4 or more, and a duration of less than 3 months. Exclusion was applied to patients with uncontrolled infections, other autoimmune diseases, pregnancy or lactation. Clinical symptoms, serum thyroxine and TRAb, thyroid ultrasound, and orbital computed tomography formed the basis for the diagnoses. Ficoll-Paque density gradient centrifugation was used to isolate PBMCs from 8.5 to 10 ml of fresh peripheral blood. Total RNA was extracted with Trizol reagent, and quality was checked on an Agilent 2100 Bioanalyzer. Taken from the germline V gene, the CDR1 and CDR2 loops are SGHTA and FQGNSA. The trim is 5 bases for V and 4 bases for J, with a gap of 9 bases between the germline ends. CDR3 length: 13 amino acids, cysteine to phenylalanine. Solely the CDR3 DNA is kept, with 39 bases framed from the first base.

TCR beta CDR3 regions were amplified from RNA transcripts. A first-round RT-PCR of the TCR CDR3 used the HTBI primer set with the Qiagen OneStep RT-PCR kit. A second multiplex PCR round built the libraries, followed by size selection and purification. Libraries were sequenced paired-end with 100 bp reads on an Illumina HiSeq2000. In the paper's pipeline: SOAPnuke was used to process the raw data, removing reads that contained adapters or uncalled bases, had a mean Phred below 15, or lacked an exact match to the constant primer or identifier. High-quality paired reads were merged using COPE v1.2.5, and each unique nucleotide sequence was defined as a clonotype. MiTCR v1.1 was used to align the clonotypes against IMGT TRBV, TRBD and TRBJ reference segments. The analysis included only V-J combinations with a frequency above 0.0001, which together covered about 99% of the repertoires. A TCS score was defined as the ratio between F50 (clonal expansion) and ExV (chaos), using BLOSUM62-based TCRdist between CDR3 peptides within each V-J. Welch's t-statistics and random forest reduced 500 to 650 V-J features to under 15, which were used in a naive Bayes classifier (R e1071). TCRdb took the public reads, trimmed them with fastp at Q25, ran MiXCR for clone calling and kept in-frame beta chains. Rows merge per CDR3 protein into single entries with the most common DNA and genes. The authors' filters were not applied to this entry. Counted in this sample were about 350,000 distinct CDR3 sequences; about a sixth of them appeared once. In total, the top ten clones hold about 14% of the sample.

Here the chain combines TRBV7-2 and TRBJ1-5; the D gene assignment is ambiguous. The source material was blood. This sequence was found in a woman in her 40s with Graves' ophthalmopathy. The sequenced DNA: TGTGCCAGCAGCCAAACATGGAATCAGCCCCAGCATTTT. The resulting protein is CASSQTWNQPQHF.